Below, 32 T cell receptor beta chains from the same sample are listed, as sequenced in a study of blood T cell repertoires in COVID-19. Clones were sequenced by immunoSEQ multiplex PCR, and TCRdb holds only the in-frame ones, with some missing. Among roughly 200,000 clones listed, roughly 89% were seen once. Sequenced input: peripheral blood. The receptor source for this set is a middle-aged man with acute or convalescent COVID-19.

The chain couples TRBV30 to TRBJ2-7, with D maybe TRBD2 (7 bases). Germline CDR1 and CDR2: GTSNPN and SVGIG (reference sequence). The V end was cut by 3 bases, the J end by 5 bases, with 17 bases between. The CDR3 contains 14 residues. CDR3 region: CAWSVGGASDEQYF. Written as DNA, the CDR3 is TGTGCCTGGAGCGTAGGGGGGGCGAGCGACGAGCAGTACTTC.

V is TRBV10-1 and J is TRBJ2-2; 8 bases map to TRBD1. Germline CDR1 and CDR2: WNHNN and SYGVQD (reference sequence). The junction had 10 bases not matched to a gene; V was cut back by 0 bases and J by 7 bases. The CDR3 consists of 17 residues. In DNA form, the CDR3 reads TGCGCCAGCAGTGAGTCCAGGGGGCCTTTTAGTATCGGGGAGCTGTTTTTT. It encodes CASSESRGPFSIGELFF.

Concerning this clone: Other DNA sequences in this sample translate to the same CDR3. This rearrangement joins TRBV7-2 to TRBJ2-7; TRBD1 might be the D (5 bases). V lost 1 base, J lost 2 bases, and 9 bases lay in between. CDR3 length: 14 amino acids. Looked up from germline, CDR1 is SGHTA and CDR2 is FQGNSA. CDR3 DNA sequence: TGTGCCAGCAGCTTAGGCCCAGGGACCTACGAGCAGTACTTC. Translated, it gives CASSLGPGTYEQYF.

This clone occurred once. J is TRBJ2-5 and V is TRBV7-7, with a possible D match to TRBD1 (8 bases). CDR3 length equals 15 residues. Germline assignment: CDR1 SSHAT and CDR2 FNYEAQ (reference sequence). CDR3 sequence reads: CASGRTGSFQETQYF. CDR3 DNA sequence: TGTGCTAGCGGGCGGACAGGGAGTTTCCAAGAGACCCAGTACTTC. Full variable domain (rest looked up from reference TRBV7-7 and TRBJ2-5): GAGVSQSPRYKVTKRGQDVTLRCDPISSHATLYWYQQALGQGPEFLTYFNYEAQPDKSGLPSDRFSAERPEGSISTLTIQRTEQRDSAMYRCASGRTGSFQETQYFGPGTRLLVL.

The J gene is TRBJ1-1, the V gene TRBV27, with D maybe TRBD1 (6 bases). V shed 3 bases and J shed 0 bases, with 11 bases lying between them. The CDR3 has 15 residues. The germline V gene encodes CDR1 MNHEY and CDR2 SMNVEV (reference sequence). CDR3 loop: CASSLSTGMNTEAFF. In DNA, the CDR3 is TGTGCCAGCAGTTTGTCTACAGGGATGAACACTGAAGCTTTCTTT.

This clone was seen more than once but under ten times. V usage is TRBV19 and J usage is TRBJ1-6, with D uncertain. The germline V gene encodes CDR1 LNHDA and CDR2 SQIVND (reference sequence). With 5 bases removed from V and 0 bases from J, the gap between germline ends came to 11 bases. This CDR3 has 16 residues. The CDR3 loop reads CASSPQVSSYNSPLHF. CDR3 nucleotide sequence: TGTGCCAGTAGTCCTCAAGTGAGCTCCTATAATTCACCCCTCCACTTT.

The chain employs TRBV10-1 and TRBJ2-3, with 11 nucleotides matching TRBD1. The CDR3 runs to 15 residues. Losses at the gene ends were 6 bases for V and 5 bases for J; bases not matched to a gene: 7. The germline V gene has CDR1 WNHNN and CDR2 SYGVQD (reference sequence). In DNA, the CDR3 is TGCGCCAGCAGCCGGACAGGGGGCGTGGGAGATACGCAGTATTTT. Translating it yields CASSRTGGVGDTQYF.

The chain employs TRBV29-1 and TRBJ1-2; TRBD1 matches 9 bases. The V segment lost 6 bases and the J segment 9 bases; nucleotides outside the gene matches: 5. From germline, CDR1 is SQVTM and CDR2 ANQGSEA. The CDR3 is 11 residues long. The CDR3 DNA follows: TGCAGCGTCGACAGGGGGGTCCGCTACACCTTC. It codes for CSVDRGVRYTF.

This rearrangement joins TRBV11-2 to TRBJ2-1; 8 nucleotides match TRBD2. CDR3 length equals 15 residues. The junction had 9 bases not matched to a gene; V was cut back by 1 base and J by 10 bases. The germline V gene has CDR1 SGHAT and CDR2 FQNNGV. In nucleotides, the CDR3 is TGTGCCAGCAGCTTAGTTTCGGGGGGGCGCGGGGAGCAGTTCTTC. This gives the protein CASSLVSGGRGEQFF.

This rearrangement joins TRBV19 to TRBJ1-2, with TRBD1 identical over 9 bases. CDR1 is LNHDA and CDR2 is SQIVND in the germline V gene (reference sequence). Trimming took 3 bases from V and 1 from J; bases not matched to a gene: 3. This CDR3 is 15 amino acids long. For the CDR3, the DNA is TGTGCCAGTAGTATCCTGACAGGGGGTAACTATGGCTACACCTTC. This gives the protein CASSILTGGNYGYTF. The full variable domain, completed using reference TRBV19 and TRBJ1-2, is DGGITQSPKYLFRKEGQNVTLSCEQNLNHDAMYWYRQDPGQGLRLIYYSQIVNDFQKGDIAEGYSVSREKKESFPLTVTSAQKNPTAFYLCASSILTGGNYGYTFGSGTRLTVV.

The J gene is TRBJ2-7, the V gene TRBV7-8; 11 bases are shared with TRBD2. V shed 1 base, J shed 5 bases, and the junction held 13 bases outside the gene matches. The CDR3 consists of 18 residues. Germline CDR1 SGHVS, CDR2 FQNEAQ. The DNA for the CDR3 is TGTGCCAGCAGCTTAGTCCTTAGCGGGGGGGCTGACGCCCACGAGCAGTACTTC. Amino acid sequence: CASSLVLSGGADAHEQYF.

The V and J genes are TRBV7-9 and TRBJ2-1; 14 bases match TRBD2. The CDR3 loop spans 15 amino acids. Germline CDR1 SEHNR, CDR2 FQNEAQ (reference sequence). J lost 6 bases, V lost 5 bases, and 3 bases had no gene match. CDR3 coding DNA: TGTGCCAGCAGCCGGACTAGCGGGGGGACCAATGAGCAGTTCTTC. Protein: CASSRTSGGTNEQFF.

The rearrangement uses TRBV28 and TRBJ2-7; 9 bases fit TRBD2. The CDR3 length is 17 residues. Germline CDR1 MDHEN, CDR2 SYDVKM. The V gene end was trimmed by 6 bases and the J gene end by 0 bases; junction bases not matched to a gene: 12. The CDR3 DNA sequence: TGTGCCAGCAGAAATCGGGCGCGGGGGGGTTTCTCCTACGAGCAGTACTTC. Translated, it gives CASRNRARGGFSYEQYF. Based on the CDR3 plus reference TRBV28 and TRBJ2-7, the full variable domain is DVKVTQSSRYLVKRTGEKVFLECVQDMDHENMFWYRQDPGLGLRLIYFSYDVKMKEKGDIPEGYSVSREKKERFSLILESASTNQTSMYLCASRNRARGGFSYEQYFGPGTRLTVT.

This clone was detected once. The V call is TRBV24-1, the J call TRBJ1-6; no clear D. In germline, CDR1 is KGHDR, CDR2 SFDVKD. V lost 7 bases and J lost 5, with 29 bases in between. This CDR3 contains 20 residues. CDR3 in amino acids: CATSAKNLNLAAADNSPLHF. The CDR3 DNA reads TGTGCCACCAGCGCAAAAAATTTAAACCTCGCGGCCGCTGATAATTCACCCCTCCACTTT.

J is TRBJ2-3 and V is TRBV21-1; the D segment call TRBD2 is taken from the table without a DNA check. TRBV21-1 is designated a pseudogene. The CDR3 totals 19 residues. CDR3 nucleotide sequence: TGTGCCAGCAGCTCCCAGGCGCTGGTTTGCGGGGGGGTCACAGATACGCAGTATTTT. This translates into CASSSQALVCGGVTDTQYF.

This clone has just one count. This chain connects TRBV10-1 to TRBJ2-1, with D possibly matching TRBD1 (6 bases). This CDR3 spans 14 amino acids. With 5 bases removed from V and 2 bases from J, the gap between germline ends came to 10 bases. CDR1 is WNHNN, CDR2 SYGVQD, per germline (reference sequence). CDR3 bases: TGCGCCAGCAGTTTAGGGGGTACCTACAATGAGCAGTTCTTC. Its protein is CASSLGGTYNEQFF.

The chain carries TRBV18 and TRBJ1-4; TRBD1 is a possible D gene (5 bases). The CDR3 is made up of 15 amino acids. Between the trimmed V and J ends, which lost 3 bases and 0 bases, there was a span of 8 bases. CDR1 and CDR2 from the germline V gene are KGHSH and LQKENI. CDR3 DNA: TGTGCCAGCTCACCCCAGGGTGCAACTAATGAAAAACTGTTTTTT. Amino acids: CASSPQGATNEKLFF.

The chain joins TRBV30 to TRBJ1-1, with D possibly matching TRBD1 (5 bases). The ends were cut back, 0 bases at V and 8 bases at J, with 16 bases in the middle. Looked up from germline, CDR1 is GTSNPN and CDR2 is SVGIG (reference sequence). CDR3 length: 14 residues. CDR3 coding DNA: TGTGCCTGGAGTGTAGGTAATCAGCGGGACGAAGCTTTCTTT. Its protein product is CAWSVGNQRDEAFF.

This chain connects TRBV6-5 to TRBJ1-2; 8 bases map to TRBD1. Germline CDR1 reads MNHEY; CDR2 reads SVGAGI. V lost 6 bases and J lost 4; bases outside the gene matches: 7. The CDR3 consists of 14 residues. CDR3 loop: CASSWRTGRYGYTF. CDR3 nucleotide sequence: TGTGCCAGCAGCTGGCGGACAGGGCGCTATGGCTACACCTTC.

This sequence joins TRBV28 and TRBJ1-1; 9 bases align to TRBD1. From germline, CDR1 is MDHEN and CDR2 SYDVKM. This CDR3 has 15 residues. V lost 5 bases, J lost 6 bases, and 10 bases stayed unmatched. CDR3 protein: CASSENRGRGAEAFF. CDR3 DNA sequence: TGTGCCAGCAGTGAGAACAGGGGGCGAGGGGCTGAAGCTTTCTTT.

This clone showed up just once. This chain links TRBV4-1 with TRBJ2-7; 16 bases fit TRBD2. The CDR3 contains 16 residues. The ends lost 4 bases at V and 3 bases at J; junction bases unmatched: 3. CDR1 is MGHRA, CDR2 YSYEKL, per germline. The CDR3 region is CASSRGTSGGVYEQYF. In DNA, the CDR3 is TGCGCCAGCAGCCGTGGGACTAGCGGGGGGGTCTACGAGCAGTACTTC.

This chain links TRBV27 with TRBJ2-7, with 8 bases identical to TRBD2. The CDR3 totals 15 residues. V gave up 5 bases and J gave up 3 bases; unmatched junction bases: 9. From germline, CDR1 is MNHEY and CDR2 SMNVEV (reference sequence). The CDR3 reads CASSGSRRGDYEQYF. CDR3 DNA sequence: TGTGCCAGCAGTGGCTCTAGGCGGGGGGACTACGAGCAGTACTTC.

This clone was recorded once. The chain is built from TRBV28 and TRBJ2-1; 10 nucleotides agree with TRBD2. The germline V gene encodes CDR1 MDHEN and CDR2 SYDVKM. J lost 7 bases, V lost 1 base, and 4 bases had no gene match. This CDR3 has 15 residues. The CDR3 region is CASSLSSGGSNEQFF. The CDR3 DNA sequence: TGTGCCAGCAGTTTATCTAGCGGGGGTTCGAATGAGCAGTTCTTC.

The genes are TRBV5-1 and TRBJ2-1; the D gene is possibly TRBD2 (6 bases). This CDR3 contains 13 residues. CDR1 is SGHRS, CDR2 YFSETQ, per germline. Between the trimmed V and J ends, which lost 5 bases and 4 bases, there was a span of 10 bases. The DNA for the CDR3 is TGCGCCAGCAGTCCAGGAGGGTACAATGAGCAGTTCTTC. The encoded protein is CASSPGGYNEQFF.

CDR3 bases: TGCGCCAGCAGCGCGGGTGGGCAGGGGGAGAACGGGGCCAACGTCCTGACTTTC. Amino acid sequence: CASSAGGQGENGANVLTF. V is TRBV5-1 and J is TRBJ2-6, with 7 bases that match TRBD1. This CDR3 comprises 18 residues. The germline CDR1 and CDR2 sequences are SGHRS and YFSETQ. Trimming at V came to 4 bases and at J to 4 bases, leaving 14 bases not matched to a gene.

This clone came up once. The chain couples TRBV5-5 to TRBJ2-5, with 7 bases matching TRBD1. The CDR3 totals 15 residues. V lost 2 bases, J lost 0 bases, and 4 bases stayed unmatched. Germline loops: CDR1 SGHKS, CDR2 YYEKEE (reference sequence). The CDR3 bases are TGTGCCAGCAGCTTAGGGACAGCTAACCAAGAGACCCAGTACTTC. Encoded protein: CASSLGTANQETQYF.

V is TRBV7-6 and J is TRBJ1-2; D might be TRBD1 (5 bases). The ends were cut back, 4 bases at V and 6 bases at J, with 21 bases in the middle. This CDR3 is 16 amino acids long. Germline V gene data show CDR1 as SGHVS and CDR2 as FNYEAQ. The CDR3 loop is CASSSGPYGGEDGYTF. The DNA of the CDR3 is TGTGCCAGCAGCTCGGGCCCTTACGGGGGTGAGGATGGCTACACCTTC. Drawing the rest from reference TRBV7-6 and TRBJ1-2, the complete variable domain is GAGVSQSPRYKVTKRGQDVALRCDPISGHVSLYWYRQALGQGPEFLTYFNYEAQQDKSGLPNDRFSAERPEGSISTLTIQRTEQRDSAMYRCASSSGPYGGEDGYTFGSGTRLTVV.

The chain is built from TRBV11-2 and TRBJ2-1; TRBD2 agrees at 13 bases. Germline lookup yields CDR1 SGHAT and CDR2 FQNNGV. The CDR3 totals 15 residues. J was trimmed by 10 bases and V by 5 bases; bases with no gene match: 8. In DNA, the CDR3 is TGTGCCAGCAGCAGATCGGGACTAGCGGGGTCGGAGCAGTTCTTC. Its protein product is CASSRSGLAGSEQFF.

J is TRBJ1-2 and V is TRBV10-3; 8 bases are a match to TRBD1. The CDR3 loop spans 14 amino acids. J was trimmed by 3 bases and V by 6 bases; bases with no gene match: 6. Germline V lookup: CDR1 ENHRY, CDR2 SYGVKD. CDR3 in DNA: TGTGCCATCAGGTCCCCGACAGGGGACTATGGCTACACCTTC. It codes for CAIRSPTGDYGYTF.

The chain recombines TRBV7-6 with TRBJ1-2; maybe TRBD1 (5 bases). This CDR3 has 17 amino acids. In germline, CDR1 is SGHVS, CDR2 FNYEAQ. V lost 1 base to trimming and J lost 0 bases, with 15 bases between them. This CDR3 reads CASSLGVQQTANYGYTF. CDR3 in DNA: TGTGCCAGCAGCTTAGGGGTCCAGCAGACAGCTAACTATGGCTACACCTTC.

The chain uses TRBV2 and TRBJ2-7, with a weak D call TRBD1 (6 bases). This CDR3 contains 13 residues. V was pared by 8 bases and J by 4 bases, with 15 bases between. Germline V CDR1 and CDR2: SNHLY, FYNNEI. CDR3 loop: CASDPGEVYEQYF. The DNA of the CDR3 is TGTGCCAGCGACCCAGGGGAAGTTTACGAGCAGTACTTC.

The chain employs TRBV6-4 and TRBJ2-1; 8 bases agree with TRBD1. V gave up 6 bases and J gave up 6 bases; unmatched junction bases: 10. CDR1 is MRHNA and CDR2 is SNTAGT in the germline V gene. The CDR3 totals 15 residues. The CDR3 reads CASSPRDRGSNEQFF. In nucleotides, the CDR3 is TGTGCCAGCAGCCCTAGAGACAGGGGTTCCAATGAGCAGTTCTTC.